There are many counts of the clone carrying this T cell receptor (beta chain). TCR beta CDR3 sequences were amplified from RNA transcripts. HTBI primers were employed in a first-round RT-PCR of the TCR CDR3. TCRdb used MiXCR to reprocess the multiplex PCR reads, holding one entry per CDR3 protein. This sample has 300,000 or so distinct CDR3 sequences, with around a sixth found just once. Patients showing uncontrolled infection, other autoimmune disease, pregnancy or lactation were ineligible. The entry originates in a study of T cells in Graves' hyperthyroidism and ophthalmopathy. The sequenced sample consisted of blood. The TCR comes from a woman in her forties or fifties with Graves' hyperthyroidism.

CDR3 sequence reads: CASQRGEEDTQYF. DNA for the CDR3: TGTGCCAGCCAGAGGGGGGAAGAAGATACGCAGTATTTT. The chain recombines TRBV2 with TRBJ2-3; the D call may be TRBD1 or TRBD2 (6 bases each). This CDR3 has 13 amino acids. Trimming cost V 8 bases and J 5 bases, with 14 bases left between them. Looked up from germline, CDR1 is SNHLY and CDR2 is FYNNEI.